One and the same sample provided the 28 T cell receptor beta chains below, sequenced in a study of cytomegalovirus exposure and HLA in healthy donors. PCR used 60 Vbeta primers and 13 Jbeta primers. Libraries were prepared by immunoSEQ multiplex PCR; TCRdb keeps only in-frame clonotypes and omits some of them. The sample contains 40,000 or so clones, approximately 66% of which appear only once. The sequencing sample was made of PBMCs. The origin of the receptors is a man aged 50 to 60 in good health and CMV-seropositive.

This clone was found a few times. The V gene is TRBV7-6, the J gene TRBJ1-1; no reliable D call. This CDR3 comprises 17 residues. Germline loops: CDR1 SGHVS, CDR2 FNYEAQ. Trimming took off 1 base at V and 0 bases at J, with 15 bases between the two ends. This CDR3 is CASSLGPQYSLNTEAFF. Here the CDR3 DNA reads TGTGCCAGCAGCTTAGGTCCCCAATACAGCCTGAACACTGAAGCTTTCTTT.

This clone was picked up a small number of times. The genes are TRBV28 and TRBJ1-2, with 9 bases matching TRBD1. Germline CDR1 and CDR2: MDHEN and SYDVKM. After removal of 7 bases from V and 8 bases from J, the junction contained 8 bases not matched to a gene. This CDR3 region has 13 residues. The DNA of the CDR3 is TGTGCCAGCATCACCGGGACAGGGAAGGGCTACACCTTC. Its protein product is CASITGTGKGYTF.

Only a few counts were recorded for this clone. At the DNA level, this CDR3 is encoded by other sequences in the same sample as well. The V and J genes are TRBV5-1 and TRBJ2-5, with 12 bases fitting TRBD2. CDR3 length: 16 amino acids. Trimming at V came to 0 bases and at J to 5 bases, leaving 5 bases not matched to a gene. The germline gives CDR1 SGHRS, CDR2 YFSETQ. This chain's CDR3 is CASSLALAGGMETQYF. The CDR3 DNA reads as TGCGCCAGCAGCTTGGCCCTAGCGGGGGGGATGGAGACCCAGTACTTC.

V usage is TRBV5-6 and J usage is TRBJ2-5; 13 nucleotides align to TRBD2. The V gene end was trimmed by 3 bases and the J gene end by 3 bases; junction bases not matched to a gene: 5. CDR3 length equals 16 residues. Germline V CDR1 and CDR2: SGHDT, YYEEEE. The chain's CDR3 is CASSSGLAGPEETQYF. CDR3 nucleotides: TGTGCCAGCAGCTCGGGACTAGCGGGGCCGGAAGAGACCCAGTACTTC.

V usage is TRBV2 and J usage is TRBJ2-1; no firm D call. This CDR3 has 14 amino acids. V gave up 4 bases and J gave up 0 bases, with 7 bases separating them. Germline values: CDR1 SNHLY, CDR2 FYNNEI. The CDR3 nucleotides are TGTGCCAGCAGTGTAGTAAGCTCCTACAATGAGCAGTTCTTC. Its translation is CASSVVSSYNEQFF.

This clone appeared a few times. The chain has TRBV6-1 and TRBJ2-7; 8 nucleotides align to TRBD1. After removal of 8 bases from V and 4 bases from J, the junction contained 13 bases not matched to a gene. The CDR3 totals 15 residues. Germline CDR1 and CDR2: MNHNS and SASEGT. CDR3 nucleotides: TGTGCCAGCGTCGCTGGGTCAGGGGGCAGATACGAGCAGTACTTC. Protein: CASVAGSGGRYEQYF.

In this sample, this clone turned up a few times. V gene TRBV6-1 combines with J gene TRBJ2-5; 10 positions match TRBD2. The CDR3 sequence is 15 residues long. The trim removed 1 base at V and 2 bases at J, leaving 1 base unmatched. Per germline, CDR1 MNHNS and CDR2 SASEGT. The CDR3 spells CASSEVAGGQETQYF. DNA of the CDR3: TGTGCCAGCAGTGAAGTAGCGGGGGGACAAGAGACCCAGTACTTC.

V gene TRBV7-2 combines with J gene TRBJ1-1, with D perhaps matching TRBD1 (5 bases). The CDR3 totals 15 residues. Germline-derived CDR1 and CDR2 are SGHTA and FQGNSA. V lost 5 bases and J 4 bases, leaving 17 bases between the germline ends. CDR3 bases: TGTGCCAGCAGCACAGCAGCGGGGGTTGGCACTGAAGCTTTCTTT. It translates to CASSTAAGVGTEAFF.

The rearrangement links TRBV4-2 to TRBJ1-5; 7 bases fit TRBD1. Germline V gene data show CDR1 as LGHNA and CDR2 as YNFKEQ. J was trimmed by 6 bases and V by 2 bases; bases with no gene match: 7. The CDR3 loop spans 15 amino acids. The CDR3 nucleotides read TGTGCCAGCAGCCAAAGCGTGCAGGGGGGTCAGCCCCAGCATTTT. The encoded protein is CASSQSVQGGQPQHF.

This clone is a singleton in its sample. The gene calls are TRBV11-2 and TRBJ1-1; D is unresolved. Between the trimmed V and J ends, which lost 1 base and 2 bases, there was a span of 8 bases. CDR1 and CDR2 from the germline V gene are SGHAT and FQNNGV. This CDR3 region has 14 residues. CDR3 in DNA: TGTGCCAGCAGCTTAGTACGGGGAAACACTGAAGCTTTCTTT. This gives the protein CASSLVRGNTEAFF.

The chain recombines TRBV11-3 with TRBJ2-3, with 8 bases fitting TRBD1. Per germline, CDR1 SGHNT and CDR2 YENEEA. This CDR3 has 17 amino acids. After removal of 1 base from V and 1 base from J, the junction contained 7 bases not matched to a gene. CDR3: CASSLGAGGAGTDTQYF. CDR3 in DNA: TGTGCCAGCAGCTTAGGGGCAGGGGGCGCGGGCACAGATACGCAGTATTTT.

Here the CDR3 reads CASSRSEQRNTEAFF. The CDR3 DNA follows: TGCGCCAGCAGTCGCTCGGAACAGAGGAACACTGAAGCTTTCTTT. This rearrangement joins TRBV23-1 to TRBJ1-1; D unclear. TRBV23-1 is filed as an ORF, its function uncertain. The CDR3 consists of 15 residues. Trimming removed 4 bases from V and 1 base from J, with 13 bases in between.

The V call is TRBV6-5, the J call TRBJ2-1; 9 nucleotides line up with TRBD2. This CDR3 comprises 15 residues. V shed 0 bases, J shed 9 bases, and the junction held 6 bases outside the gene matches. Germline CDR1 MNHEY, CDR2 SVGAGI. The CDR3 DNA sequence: TGTGCCAGCAGTTACTCCGGCGGGGGGGCCGGTGAGCAGTTCTTC. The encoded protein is CASSYSGGGAGEQFF.

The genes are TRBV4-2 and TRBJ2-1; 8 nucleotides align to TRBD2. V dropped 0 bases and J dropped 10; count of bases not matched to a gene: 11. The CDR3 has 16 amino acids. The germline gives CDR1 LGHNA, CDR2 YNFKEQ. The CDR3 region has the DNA TGTGCCAGCAGCCAAGAGGGGCGGGGGGCTGTGAGCGAGCAGTTCTTC. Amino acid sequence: CASSQEGRGAVSEQFF.

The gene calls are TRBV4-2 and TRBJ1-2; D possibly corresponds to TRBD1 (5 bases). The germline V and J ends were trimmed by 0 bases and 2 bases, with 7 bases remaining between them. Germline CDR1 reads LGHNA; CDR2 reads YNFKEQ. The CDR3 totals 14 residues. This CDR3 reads CASSQEQGNYGYTF. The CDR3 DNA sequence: TGTGCCAGCAGCCAAGAGCAGGGCAACTATGGCTACACCTTC.

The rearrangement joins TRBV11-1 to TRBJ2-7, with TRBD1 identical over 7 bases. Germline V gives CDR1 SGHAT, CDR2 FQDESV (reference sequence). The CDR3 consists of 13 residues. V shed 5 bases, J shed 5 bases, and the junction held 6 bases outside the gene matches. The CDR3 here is CASSQGQWDEQYF. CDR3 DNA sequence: TGTGCCAGCAGCCAGGGACAGTGGGACGAGCAGTACTTC.

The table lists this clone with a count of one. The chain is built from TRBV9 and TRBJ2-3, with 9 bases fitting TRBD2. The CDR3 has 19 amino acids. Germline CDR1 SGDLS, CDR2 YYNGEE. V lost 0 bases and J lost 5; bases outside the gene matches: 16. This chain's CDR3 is CASSVDPPRGGGARDTQYF. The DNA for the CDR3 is TGTGCCAGCAGCGTAGACCCACCGAGGGGCGGGGGGGCAAGAGATACGCAGTATTTT.

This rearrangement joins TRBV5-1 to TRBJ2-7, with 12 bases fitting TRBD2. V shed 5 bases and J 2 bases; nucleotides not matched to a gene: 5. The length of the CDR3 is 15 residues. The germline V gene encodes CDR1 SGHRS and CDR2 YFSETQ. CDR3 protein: CASRSGLAGTYEQYF. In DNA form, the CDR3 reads TGCGCCAGCAGATCCGGACTAGCGGGGACCTACGAGCAGTACTTC.

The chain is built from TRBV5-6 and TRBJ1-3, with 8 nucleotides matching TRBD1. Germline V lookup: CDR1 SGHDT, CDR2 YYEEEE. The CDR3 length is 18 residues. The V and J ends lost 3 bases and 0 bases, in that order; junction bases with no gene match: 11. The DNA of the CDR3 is TGTGCCAGCAGCTCTTATAAGACAGGGGCCTCCTCTGGAAACACCATATATTTT. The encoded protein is CASSSYKTGASSGNTIYF.

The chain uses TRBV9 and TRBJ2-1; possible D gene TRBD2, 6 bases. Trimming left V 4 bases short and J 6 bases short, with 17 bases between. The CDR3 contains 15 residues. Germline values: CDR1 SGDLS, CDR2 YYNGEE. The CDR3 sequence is CASSSQSSGGNEQFF. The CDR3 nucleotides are TGTGCCAGCAGCTCCCAATCATCCGGGGGCAATGAGCAGTTCTTC.

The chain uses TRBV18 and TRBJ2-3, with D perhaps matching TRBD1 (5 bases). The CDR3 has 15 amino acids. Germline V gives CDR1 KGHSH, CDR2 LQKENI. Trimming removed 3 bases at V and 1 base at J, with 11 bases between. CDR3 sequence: CASSPQGFGTDTQYF. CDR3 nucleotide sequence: TGTGCCAGCTCACCCCAGGGTTTCGGCACAGATACGCAGTATTTT.

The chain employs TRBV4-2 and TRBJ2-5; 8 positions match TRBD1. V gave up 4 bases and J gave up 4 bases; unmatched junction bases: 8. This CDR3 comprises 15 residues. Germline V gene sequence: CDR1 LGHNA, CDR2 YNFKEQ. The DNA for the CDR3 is TGTGCCAGCAGCCTCGGACAGGGAGAGGCAGAGACCCAGTACTTC. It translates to CASSLGQGEAETQYF.

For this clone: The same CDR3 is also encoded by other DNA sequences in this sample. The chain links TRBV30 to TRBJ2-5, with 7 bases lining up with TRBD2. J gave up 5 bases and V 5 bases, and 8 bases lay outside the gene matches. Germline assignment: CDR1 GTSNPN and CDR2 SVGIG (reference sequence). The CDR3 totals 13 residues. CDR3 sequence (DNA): TGTGCCTGGGCGATTAGCGGGCAGGAGACCCAGTACTTC. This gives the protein CAWAISGQETQYF.

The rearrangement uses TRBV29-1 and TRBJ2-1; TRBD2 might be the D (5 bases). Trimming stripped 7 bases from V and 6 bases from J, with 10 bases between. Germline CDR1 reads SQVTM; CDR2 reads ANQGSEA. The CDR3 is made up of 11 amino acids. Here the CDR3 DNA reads TGCAGCGCTGGCCTAGCCAATGAGCAGTTCTTC. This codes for CSAGLANEQFF.

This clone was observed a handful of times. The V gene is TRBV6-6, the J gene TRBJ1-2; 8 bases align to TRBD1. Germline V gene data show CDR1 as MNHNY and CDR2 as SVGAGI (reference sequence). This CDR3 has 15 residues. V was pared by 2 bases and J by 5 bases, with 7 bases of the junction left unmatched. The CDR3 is CASSYKGTGGYGYTF. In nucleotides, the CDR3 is TGTGCCAGCAGTTACAAAGGGACAGGAGGGTATGGCTACACCTTC.

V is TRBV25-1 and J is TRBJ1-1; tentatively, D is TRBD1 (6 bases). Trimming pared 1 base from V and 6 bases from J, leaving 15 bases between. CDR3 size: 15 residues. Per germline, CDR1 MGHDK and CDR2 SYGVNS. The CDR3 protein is CASSELRVSGAEAFF. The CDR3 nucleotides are TGTGCCAGCAGTGAATTAAGGGTCTCAGGGGCTGAAGCTTTCTTT. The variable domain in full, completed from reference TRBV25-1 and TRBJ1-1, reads EADIYQTPRYLVIGTGKKITLECSQTMGHDKMYWYQQDPGMELHLIHYSYGVNSTEKGDLSSESTVSRIRTEHFPLTLESARPSHTSQYLCASSELRVSGAEAFFGQGTRLTVV.

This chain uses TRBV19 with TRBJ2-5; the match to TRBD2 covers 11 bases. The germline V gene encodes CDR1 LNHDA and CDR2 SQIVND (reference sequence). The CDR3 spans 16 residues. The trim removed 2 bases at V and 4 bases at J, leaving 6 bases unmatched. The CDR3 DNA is TGTGCCAGTAGTATATATAGCGGGGGGGCCCCAGAGACCCAGTACTTC. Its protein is CASSIYSGGAPETQYF. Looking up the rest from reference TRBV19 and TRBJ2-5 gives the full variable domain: DGGITQSPKYLFRKEGQNVTLSCEQNLNHDAMYWYRQDPGQGLRLIYYSQIVNDFQKGDIAEGYSVSREKKESFPLTVTSAQKNPTAFYLCASSIYSGGAPETQYFGPGTRLLVL.

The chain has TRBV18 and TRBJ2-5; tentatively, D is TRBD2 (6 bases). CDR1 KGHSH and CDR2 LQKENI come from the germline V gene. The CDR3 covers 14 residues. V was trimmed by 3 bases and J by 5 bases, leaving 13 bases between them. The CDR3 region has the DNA TGTGCCAGCTCACCGGGGGTTCGGGAGGAGACCCAGTACTTC. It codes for CASSPGVREETQYF.